The present T cell receptor beta chain was sequenced within a study of patients and donors after allogeneic stem cell transplantation. This clonotype has just a few counts. TCRdb fed the RT-PCR reads into MiXCR, producing one record per CDR3 protein. The sample has about 410,000 distinct CDR3 sequences, about a sixth seen once. The CDR3 runs 14 residues. The V end was cut by 8 bases, the J end by 0 bases, with 11 bases between. Per germline, CDR1 ENHRY and CDR2 SYGVKD. This clonotype was obtained from a human donor who was either an allogeneic HSCT recipient or a stem cell or donor lymphocyte infusion donor (not recorded which). It is not recorded whose cells these are; they may come from a transplant donor. Sequenced material: blood, either unsorted or a sorted T cell fraction (not recorded which). The chain recombines TRBV10-3 with TRBJ2-1, with D maybe TRBD1 (5 bases). CDR3 sequence reads: CAIRKGYSYNEQFF. The CDR3 bases are TGTGCCATCCGTAAGGGGTACTCCTACAATGAGCAGTTCTTC.